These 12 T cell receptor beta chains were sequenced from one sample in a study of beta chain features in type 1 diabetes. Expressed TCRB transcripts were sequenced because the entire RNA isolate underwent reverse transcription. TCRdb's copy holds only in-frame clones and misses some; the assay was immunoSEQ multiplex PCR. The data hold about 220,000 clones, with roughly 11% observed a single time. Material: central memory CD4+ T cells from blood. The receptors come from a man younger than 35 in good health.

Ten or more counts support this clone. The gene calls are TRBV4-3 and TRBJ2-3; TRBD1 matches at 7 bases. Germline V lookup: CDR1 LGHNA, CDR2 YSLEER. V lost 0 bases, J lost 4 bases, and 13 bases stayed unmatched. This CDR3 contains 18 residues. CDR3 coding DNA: TGCGCCAGCAGCCAAGATGCAGACAGGGCTACAGTAGCAGATACGCAGTATTTT. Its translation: CASSQDADRATVADTQYF.

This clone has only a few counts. The CDR3 reads CASSILADTDTQYF. In nucleotides, the CDR3 is TGTGCCAGTAGTATACTAGCGGACACAGATACGCAGTATTTT. V usage is TRBV19 and J usage is TRBJ2-3, with 7 bases fitting TRBD2. This CDR3 comprises 14 residues. The germline gives CDR1 LNHDA, CDR2 SQIVND (reference sequence). V shed 2 bases, J shed 2 bases, and the junction held 1 base outside the gene matches.

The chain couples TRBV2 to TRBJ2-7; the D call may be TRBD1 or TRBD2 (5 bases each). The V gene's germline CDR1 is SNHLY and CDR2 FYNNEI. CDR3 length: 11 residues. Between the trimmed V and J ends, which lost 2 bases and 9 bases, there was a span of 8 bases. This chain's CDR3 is CASSETGGQYF. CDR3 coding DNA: TGTGCCAGCAGTGAAACAGGAGGGCAGTACTTC.

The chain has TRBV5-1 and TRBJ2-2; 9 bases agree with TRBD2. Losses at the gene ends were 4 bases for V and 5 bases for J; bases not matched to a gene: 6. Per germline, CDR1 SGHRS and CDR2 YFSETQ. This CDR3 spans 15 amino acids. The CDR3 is CASSISGSGTGELFF. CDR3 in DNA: TGCGCCAGCAGCATTAGCGGGAGTGGGACCGGGGAGCTGTTTTTT.

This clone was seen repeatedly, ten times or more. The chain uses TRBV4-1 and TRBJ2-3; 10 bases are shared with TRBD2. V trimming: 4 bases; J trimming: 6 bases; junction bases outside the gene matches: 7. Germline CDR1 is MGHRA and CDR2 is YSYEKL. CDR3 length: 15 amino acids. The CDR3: CASSPPGLARDTQYF. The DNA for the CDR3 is TGCGCCAGCAGCCCCCCGGGACTAGCGCGCGATACGCAGTATTTT.

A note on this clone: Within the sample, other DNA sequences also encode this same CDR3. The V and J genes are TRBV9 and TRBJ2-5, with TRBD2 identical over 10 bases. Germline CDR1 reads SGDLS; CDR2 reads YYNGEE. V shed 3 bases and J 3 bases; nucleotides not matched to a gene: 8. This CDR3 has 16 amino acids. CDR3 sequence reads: CASSAAGLAGEETQYF. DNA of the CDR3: TGTGCCAGCAGCGCCGCGGGTCTAGCGGGAGAAGAGACCCAGTACTTC.

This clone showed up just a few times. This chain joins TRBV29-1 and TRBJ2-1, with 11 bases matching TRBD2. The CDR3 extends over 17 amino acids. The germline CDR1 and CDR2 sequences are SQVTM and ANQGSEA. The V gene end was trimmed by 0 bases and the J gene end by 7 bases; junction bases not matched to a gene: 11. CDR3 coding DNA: TGCAGCGTTGAAGACCTCATGGGGAGACTAGCGGGAAATGAGCAGTTCTTC. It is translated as CSVEDLMGRLAGNEQFF.

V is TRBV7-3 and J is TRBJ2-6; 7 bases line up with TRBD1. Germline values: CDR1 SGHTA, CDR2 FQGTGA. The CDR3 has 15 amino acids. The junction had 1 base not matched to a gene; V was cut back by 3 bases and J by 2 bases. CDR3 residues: CASSFTGAGANVLTF. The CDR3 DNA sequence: TGTGCCAGCAGCTTTACAGGGGCTGGGGCCAACGTCCTGACTTTC.

CDR3 in amino acids: CASSMDTTGELFF. CDR3 DNA sequence: TGTGCCAGTAGTATGGACACTACCGGGGAGCTGTTTTTT. V and J are TRBV19 and TRBJ2-2, with a possible D match to TRBD1 (5 bases). The length of the CDR3 is 13 residues. Germline CDR1 LNHDA, CDR2 SQIVND (reference sequence). The V end lost 3 bases, the J end lost 5 bases, and 7 bases lay between the germline ends.

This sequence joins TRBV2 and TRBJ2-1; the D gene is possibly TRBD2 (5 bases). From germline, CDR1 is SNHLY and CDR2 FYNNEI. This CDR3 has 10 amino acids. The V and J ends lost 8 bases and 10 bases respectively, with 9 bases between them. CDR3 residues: CASREYEQFF. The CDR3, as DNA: TGTGCCAGCCGGGAATACGAGCAGTTCTTC.

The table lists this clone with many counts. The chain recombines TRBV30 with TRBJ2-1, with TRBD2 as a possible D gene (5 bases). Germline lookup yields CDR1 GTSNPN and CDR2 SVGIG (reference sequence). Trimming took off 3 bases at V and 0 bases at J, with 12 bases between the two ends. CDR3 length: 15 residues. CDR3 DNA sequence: TGTGCCTGGAGCGGGGATCGGCGCTCCTACAATGAGCAGTTCTTC. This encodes CAWSGDRRSYNEQFF.

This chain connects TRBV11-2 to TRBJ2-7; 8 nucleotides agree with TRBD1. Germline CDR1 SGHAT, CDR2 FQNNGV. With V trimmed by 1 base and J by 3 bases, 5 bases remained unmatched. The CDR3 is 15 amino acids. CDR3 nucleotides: TGTGCCAGCAGCTTAGGGACAGGGCCGATCTACGAGCAGTACTTC. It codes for CASSLGTGPIYEQYF.